A selection of T cell receptor beta chains follows, all from one sample in a study of blood T cell repertoires in COVID-19. Some clones are missing from TCRdb's copy, which holds only in-frame ones; the method was immunoSEQ multiplex PCR. The sample contains approximately 100,000 clones, about 85% of which appear only once. The source material was peripheral blood. Receptor source: a human donor in a cohort sampled during active COVID-19. CDR3s include the opening cysteine and the closing phenylalanine or tryptophan. D genes are given only for firm matches. Rows may omit the clone size; those that give it use once, few, many or a size class.

d_call	clone_size	v_call	j_call	cdr3_length	cdr3_aa	cdr3_nt
TRBD2	.	TRBV20-1	TRBJ2-4	14	CSASPAGGKNIQYF	TGCAGTGCTAGTCCAGCGGGAGGCAAAAACATTCAGTACTTC
TRBD1	once	TRBV7-2	TRBJ1-2	17	CASSLARGTGGKDGYTF	TGTGCCAGCAGCTTAGCCCGTGGGACAGGGGGCAAAGATGGCTACACCTTC
TRBD2	.	TRBV5-6	TRBJ2-1	16	CASSAGTSGANNEQFF	TGTGCCAGCAGCGCCGGGACTAGCGGTGCGAACAATGAGCAGTTCTTC
TRBD1	.	TRBV13	TRBJ2-3	14	CASSFYRGTDTQYF	TGTGCCAGCAGCTTCTACAGGGGGACAGATACGCAGTATTTT
.	.	TRBV24-1	TRBJ1-2	13	CATSHRSNYGYTF	TGTGCCACCAGTCACAGGAGTAACTATGGCTACACCTTC
TRBD1	.	TRBV9	TRBJ2-2	16	CASSVGQGQNTGELFF	TGTGCCAGCAGCGTAGGACAGGGCCAGAACACCGGGGAGCTGTTTTTT
.	few	TRBV7-2	TRBJ2-5	14	CASSSQGGAGTQYF	TGTGCCAGCAGCTCCCAAGGGGGGGCGGGGACCCAGTACTTC
.	.	TRBV11-2	TRBJ2-1	17	CASSRSPAAGIGGEQFF	TGTGCCAGCAGCCGATCACCCGCGGCGGGGATAGGCGGGGAGCAGTTCTTC
TRBD2	once	TRBV4-1	TRBJ2-3	20	CASSVKRGGGSSLGTDTQYF	TGCGCCAGCAGCGTGAAACGGGGGGGAGGAAGTAGTCTTGGCACAGATACGCAGTATTTT
TRBD1	.	TRBV6-2/TRBV6-3	TRBJ2-7	17	CASSYYKWGQGGDEQYF	TGTGCCAGCAGTTACTACAAGTGGGGACAGGGGGGGGACGAGCAGTACTTC
.	.	TRBV12-5	TRBJ2-1	19	CASGLVSGGYATPWNEQFF	TGTGCTAGTGGTTTGGTCTCAGGGGGGTATGCGACCCCGTGGAATGAGCAGTTCTTC
TRBD1	.	TRBV7-2	TRBJ1-6	15	CASSIRDRYNSPLHF	TGTGCCAGCAGCATAAGGGACAGGTATAATTCACCCCTCCACTTT
TRBD2	.	TRBV3-1/TRBV3-2	TRBJ2-3	16	CASSRRTSGLTDTQYF	TGTGCCAGCAGCCGACGGACTAGCGGCCTCACAGATACGCAGTATTTT
.	.	TRBV3-1/TRBV3-2	TRBJ2-7	11	CASSRAAEQYF	TGTGCCAGCAGCCGGGCAGCCGAGCAGTACTTC
TRBD1	.	TRBV7-6	TRBJ2-7	16	CASSLKPGQASYEQYF	TGTGCCAGCAGCTTGAAGCCGGGACAGGCATCCTACGAGCAGTACTTC
TRBD2	.	TRBV7-9	TRBJ2-1	14	CASSRGTSPNEQFF	TGTGCCAGCAGCCGTGGGACTAGCCCCAATGAGCAGTTCTTC
TRBD1	.	TRBV7-2	TRBJ1-3	16	CASSLRQGEGGNTIYF	TGTGCCAGCAGCTTAAGACAGGGGGAAGGCGGAAACACCATATATTTT
TRBD1	few	TRBV10-3	TRBJ1-5	13	CAIRQGRDQPQHF	TGTGCCATCAGACAGGGGAGAGACCAGCCCCAGCATTTT
TRBD1	.	TRBV12-3/TRBV12-4	TRBJ1-2	13	CASSSNRGNGYTF	TGTGCCAGCAGTTCTAACAGGGGTAATGGCTACACCTTC
TRBD2	few	TRBV9	TRBJ2-5	15	CASSVDGRVGETQYF	TGTGCCAGCAGCGTGGATGGGAGGGTAGGGGAGACCCAGTACTTC
TRBD2	.	TRBV28	TRBJ2-3	16	CASNTRTSGRGDTQYF	TGTGCCAGCAACACCCGGACTAGCGGGAGGGGAGATACGCAGTATTTT
TRBD1	.	TRBV19	TRBJ2-1	15	CASSSVGTGMNEQFF	TGTGCCAGTAGTTCCGTCGGGACAGGGATGAATGAGCAGTTCTTC
TRBD2	.	TRBV4-3	TRBJ2-5	18	CASSQEGGTSGGGQTQYF	TGCGCCAGCAGCCAAGAAGGCGGGACTAGCGGGGGGGGCCAGACCCAGTACTTC
.	.	TRBV5-6	TRBJ2-7	12	CASSLKTVEQYF	TGTGCCAGCAGCTTGAAGACAGTCGAGCAGTACTTC
.	.	TRBV28	TRBJ2-7	14	CASSFSGASYEQYF	TGTGCCAGCAGTTTCTCAGGGGCCTCCTACGAGCAGTACTTC
.	.	TRBV6-5	TRBJ1-5	12	CASSLSGQPQHF	TGTGCCAGCAGCTTGAGCGGGCAGCCCCAGCATTTT
.	.	TRBV19	TRBJ1-3	17	CASTNRRGALIGNTIYF	TGTGCCAGTACCAACCGCCGGGGGGCGCTCATTGGAAACACCATATATTTT
.	once	TRBV28	TRBJ2-4	13	CASSLGQGYIQYF	TGTGCCAGCAGTTTAGGCCAGGGTTACATTCAGTACTTC
.	.	TRBV18	TRBJ2-1	17	CASSSPRFQGNANEQFF	TGTGCCAGCTCCTCCCCTCGATTTCAGGGGAACGCCAATGAGCAGTTCTTC
TRBD1	.	TRBV7-2	TRBJ1-3	13	CASSTGVKNTIYF	TGTGCCAGCAGTACAGGGGTAAAAAACACCATATATTTT
TRBD2	.	TRBV7-9	TRBJ2-3	16	CASSLGLAGLTDTQYF	TGTGCCAGCAGCTTAGGACTAGCGGGACTCACAGATACGCAGTATTTT
.	.	TRBV14	TRBJ2-2	15	CASSVQQGRAGELFF	TGTGCCAGCAGCGTGCAACAGGGTCGGGCCGGGGAGCTGTTTTTT
TRBD2	.	TRBV7-2	TRBJ2-1	13	CASSFGLAGEQFF	TGTGCCAGCAGCTTTGGACTAGCGGGGGAGCAGTTCTTC
.	.	TRBV13	TRBJ2-7	15	CASSSQGSGDYEQYF	TGTGCCAGCAGCTCACAGGGTTCTGGGGACTACGAGCAGTACTTC
TRBD1	.	TRBV18	TRBJ1-1	14	CASSPPGTGFGAFF	TGTGCCAGCTCACCTCCCGGGACAGGGTTTGGAGCTTTCTTT
TRBD2	.	TRBV4-3	TRBJ2-3	13	CASSGRVQDTQYF	TGCGCCAGCAGCGGGAGGGTCCAGGATACGCAGTATTTT
.	.	TRBV24-1	TRBJ1-2	13	CATSGDRRDGYTF	TGTGCCACCAGTGGAGACCGCCGGGATGGCTACACCTTC
TRBD2	.	TRBV7-3	TRBJ2-5	18	CASSLPTSGGALEETQYF	TGTGCCAGCAGCTTGCCTACTAGCGGGGGGGCCTTGGAAGAGACCCAGTACTTC